This TCR beta chain was documented in a study of blood T cell repertoires in COVID-19. At the level of the study: Sample material is recorded as cDNA or gDNA derived from T cells, B-cell-depleted T cells, or PBMCs.

TCRdb's copy holds only in-frame clones and misses some; the assay was immunoSEQ multiplex PCR. The sample yields approximately 240,000 clones, about 88% seen once. Trimming removed 3 bases from V and 9 bases from J; junction bases left unmatched: 11. Germline values: CDR1 SGHTA, CDR2 FQGTGA. The CDR3 consists of 15 residues. The V gene is TRBV7-3, the J gene TRBJ2-1, with 7 bases that match TRBD2. The TCR was taken from a woman in her forties who had recovered from COVID-19. Sequencing input: peripheral blood. CDR3 in DNA: TGTGCCAGCAGCTTCACTAACGGGGGGAGCGGTGAGCAGTTCTTC. It codes for CASSFTNGGSGEQFF.